The clone carrying this TCR beta chain has at least ten counts. Arm-PCR of CDR3 regions and iRepertoire HTBI primers were used to build TCR beta libraries. TCRdb reprocessed the multiplex PCR reads via MiXCR and lists one record per CDR3 protein. The sample holds about 540,000 distinct CDR3 sequences, approximately 13% seen once. Specified time point: newly diagnosed GD, antithyroid drugs for less than 3 months. The TCR library was prepared using RNA isolated from PBMCs. V trimming: 2 bases; J trimming: 5 bases; junction bases outside the gene matches: 6. There are 14 residues in the CDR3. Looked up from germline, CDR1 is SGHRS and CDR2 is YFSETQ. This sample was taken from a study of regulatory T cells in long-lasting Graves disease. Another study also made use of these data, one on T cells in Graves' hyperthyroidism and ophthalmopathy.

The chain uses TRBV5-1 and TRBJ2-7; 8 bases align to TRBD1. The sequencing used peripheral blood mononuclear cells (PBMCs), collected at new diagnosis, from a patient treated with antithyroid drugs. The origin of this receptor is a man aged 25 to 40 with Graves disease. CDR3 nucleotides: TGCGCCAGCAGCTTTGCAGGGGGCGTGAACGAGCAGTACTTC. Translating it yields CASSFAGGVNEQYF.